The clone carrying this TCR beta chain showed up just a few times. Sequencing used immunoSEQ multiplex PCR; TCRdb keeps in-frame clones, though not all of them. This sample has some 160,000 clones, with 85% found just once. The data derive from a study of blood T cell repertoires in COVID-19. Study details: Sites across the United States, Italy and Spain contributed samples from acute and convalescent COVID-19. PBMCs, B-cell-depleted T cells, or T cells were the source of the cDNA or gDNA that made up the material.

Between the trimmed V and J ends, which lost 4 bases and 8 bases, there was a span of 19 bases. Germline lookup yields CDR1 KGHDR and CDR2 SFDVKD. This CDR3 is built from 15 residues. This sequence originates from a woman older than 75 with COVID-19, enrolled during active disease. Material for sequencing was peripheral blood. The chain is built from TRBV24-1 and TRBJ1-2; D possibly corresponds to TRBD1 (5 bases). In DNA form, the CDR3 reads TGTGCCACCAGTGAGGGTGACAGACTTACAACGGGCTACACCTTC. Amino acids: CATSEGDRLTTGYTF.